The T cell receptor (beta chain) described here comes from a study of T-cell reconstitution after alpha-beta-depleted transplantation in children. Overall study findings and caveats: By one year post-transplant, T-cell counts and diversity largely arose from T cells that were newly produced. Surviving thymic progenitors and recipient T cells were the source of high TCRbeta diversity at day 60 in some patients. Where alpha-beta T cells came from about two months after transplant was reportedly several hundred expanded graft clones.

Germline CDR1 reads SQVTM; CDR2 reads ANQGSEA. Between the trimmed V and J ends, which lost 2 bases and 6 bases, there was a span of 10 bases. The CDR3 consists of 12 residues. This clonotype was counted at least ten times. Its target is not known. During its preparation, the TCRbeta library received unique molecular identifiers. MiXCR, applied by TCRdb to the PCR reads, yields one record per CDR3 protein. The sample yields approximately 290,000 distinct CDR3 sequences, more than 9% seen once. The clonotype comes from a male patient between 2 and 15 years old who had a stem cell transplant for chronic granulomatous disease, so the T cells may come from the graft donor. Sequenced material: peripheral blood, taken 180 days after TCRalphabeta/CD19-depleted stem cell transplant. The chain links TRBV29-1 to TRBJ1-1; no clear D gene. CDR3 protein: CSVESRRAEAFF. In nucleotides, the CDR3 is TGCAGCGTTGAATCCCGGAGGGCTGAAGCTTTCTTT. The full variable domain, in which reference TRBV29-1 and TRBJ1-1 provide the parts outside the CDR3, is SAVISQKPSRDICQRGTSLTIQCQVDSQVTMMFWYRQQPGQSLTLIATANQGSEATYESGFVIDKFPISRPNLTFSTLTVSNMSPEDSSIYLCSVESRRAEAFFGQGTRLTVV.